This T cell receptor (beta chain) was identified during a study of cytomegalovirus exposure and HLA in healthy donors. Across the study: The 110 or so validation repertoires used a platform that matched the one used for the 600 to 750 first-cohort repertoires, as a later analysis reported.

J lost 3 bases, V lost 4 bases, and 6 bases had no gene match. Per the germline V gene, CDR1 is MGHRA and CDR2 is YSYEKL. CDR3 length: 14 amino acids. This clone was observed once. Produced via immunoSEQ multiplex PCR; TCRdb's table is partial and in-frame only. Of around 130,000 clones in the sample, more than 70% were seen once. The V call is TRBV4-1, the J call TRBJ2-7; 7 nucleotides agree with TRBD1. The TCR originated in a young man in good health and CMV-seronegative. The sample taken for sequencing was PBMCs. CDR3: CASSPRQGFYEQYF. The CDR3 coding sequence is TGCGCCAGCAGCCCTAGACAGGGTTTCTACGAGCAGTACTTC.